This note documents a single T cell receptor (beta chain) sequence. The CDR3 has 14 amino acids. Between the trimmed V and J ends, which lost 4 bases and 2 bases, there was a span of 9 bases. Germline CDR1 reads SGHRS; CDR2 reads YFSETQ. Assay: immunoSEQ multiplex PCR; the TCRdb copy retains only in-frame clones and omits some. The table has about 92,000 clones, 90% to 95% seen once. The data derive from a study of T cell changes during pregnancy in multiple sclerosis. This TCR came from a female donor with multiple sclerosis, enrolled in a pregnancy study. The sample was peripheral blood, taken in the first trimester of pregnancy. The chain employs TRBV5-1 and TRBJ2-2; D is ambiguous. CDR3 sequence: CASSARSNTGELFF. The CDR3 DNA reads TGCGCCAGCAGCGCGCGGTCAAACACCGGGGAGCTGTTTTTT.